This T cell receptor (beta chain) came from a study of regulatory T cells in long-lasting Graves disease. Investigators prepared the TCR beta libraries by applying iRepertoire HTBI primers and Arm-PCR of CDR3 regions. TCRdb re-derived calls from the multiplex PCR reads in MiXCR, one entry per CDR3 protein. Of 350,000 to 550,000 distinct CDR3 sequences in the sample, 16% were seen once. Germline CDR1 and CDR2: DFQATT and SNEGSKA (reference sequence). V was clipped by 6 bases and J by 0 bases, with 14 bases between them. This CDR3 contains 15 residues. This clonotype has a handful of counts. The time point here: newly diagnosed GD, antithyroid drugs for less than 3 months. PBMC RNA served as the TCR library source. The same specimen was also included in a second study, on T cells in Graves' hyperthyroidism and ophthalmopathy. Per that paper: HTBI primers were employed in a first-round RT-PCR of the TCR CDR3. Among thyroid clonotypes expanded above 0.001, most also appeared in blood.

Material: peripheral blood mononuclear cells (PBMCs), obtained at new diagnosis, from a patient treated with antithyroid drugs. The sequence derives from a woman aged 18-29 years with Graves disease. V usage is TRBV20-1 and J usage is TRBJ2-2; D not resolved. In DNA, the CDR3 is TGCAGTGCGAAAGTGGGCGGAGCGAACACCGGGGAGCTGTTTTTT. Protein product: CSAKVGGANTGELFF.